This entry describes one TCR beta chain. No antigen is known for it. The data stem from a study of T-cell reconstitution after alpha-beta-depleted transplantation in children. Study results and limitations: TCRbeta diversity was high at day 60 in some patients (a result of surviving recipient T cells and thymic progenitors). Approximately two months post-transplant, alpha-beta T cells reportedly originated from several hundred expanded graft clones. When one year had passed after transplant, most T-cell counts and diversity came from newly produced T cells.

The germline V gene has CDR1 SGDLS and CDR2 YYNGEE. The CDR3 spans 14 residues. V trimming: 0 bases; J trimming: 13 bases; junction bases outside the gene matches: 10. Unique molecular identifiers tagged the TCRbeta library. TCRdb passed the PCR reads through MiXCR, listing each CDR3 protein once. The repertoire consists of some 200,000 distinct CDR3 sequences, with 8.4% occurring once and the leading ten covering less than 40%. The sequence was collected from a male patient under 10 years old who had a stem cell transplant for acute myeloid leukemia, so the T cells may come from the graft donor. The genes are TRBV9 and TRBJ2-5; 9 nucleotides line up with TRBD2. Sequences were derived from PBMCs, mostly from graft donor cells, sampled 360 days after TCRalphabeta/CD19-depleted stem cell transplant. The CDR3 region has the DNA TGTGCCAGCAGCGTAGCAGCGGGGGGCGCTACTCCGTACTTC. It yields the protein CASSVAAGGATPYF. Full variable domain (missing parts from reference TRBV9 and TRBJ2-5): DSGVTQTPKHLITATGQRVTLRCSPRSGDLSVYWYQQSLDQGLQFLIQYYNGEERAKGNILERFSAQQFPDLHSELNLSSLELGDSALYFCASSVAAGGATPYFGPGTRLLVL.